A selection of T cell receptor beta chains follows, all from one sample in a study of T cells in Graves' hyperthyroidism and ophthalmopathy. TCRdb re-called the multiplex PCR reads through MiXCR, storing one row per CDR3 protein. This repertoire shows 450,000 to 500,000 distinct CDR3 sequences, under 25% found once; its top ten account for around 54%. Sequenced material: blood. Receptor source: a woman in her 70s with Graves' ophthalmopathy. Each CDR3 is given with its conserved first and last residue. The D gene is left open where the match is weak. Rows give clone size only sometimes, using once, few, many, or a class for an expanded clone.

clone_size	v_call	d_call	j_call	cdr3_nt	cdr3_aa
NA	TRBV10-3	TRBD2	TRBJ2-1	TGTGCCATCAACACCGGGACTAGTTATGAGCAGTTCTTC	CAINTGTSYEQFF
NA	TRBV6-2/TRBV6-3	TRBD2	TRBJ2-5	TGTGCCAGCTGTTCCGGGACTAGCGGGCACCTTCGGGTGACCCAGTACTTC	CASCSGTSGHLRVTQYF
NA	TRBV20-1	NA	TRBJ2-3	TGCAGTGCCAGCGGGCTCGGGGTGCAGTATTTT	CSASGLGVQYF
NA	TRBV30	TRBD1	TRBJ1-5	TGTGCCTGGACCCAGGGGGCTAATCAGCCCCAGCATTTT	CAWTQGANQPQHF
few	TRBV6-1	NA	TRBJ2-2	TGTGCCAGCAGTCAGGGGTCCCGCACCGGGGAGCTGTTTTTT	CASSQGSRTGELFF
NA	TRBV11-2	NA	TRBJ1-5	TGTGCCAGCAGCTTAGATCCCGGGAGGAATCAGCCCCGGCATTTT	CASSLDPGRNQPRHF
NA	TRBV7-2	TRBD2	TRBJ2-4	TGTGCCAGCAGCGCCGCCAGGAGCGGGAGGGCCCTTGGGAACATTCGGTACTTC	CASSAARSGRALGNIRYF
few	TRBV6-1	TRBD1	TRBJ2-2	TGTGCCAGCACCCAGCCGGGACAGGGTATCGGGGAGCTGTTTTTT	CASTQPGQGIGELFF
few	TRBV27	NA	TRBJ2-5	TGTGCCAGCAGTTGGGGTTTTCGGGAGACCCAGTACTTC	CASSWGFRETQYF
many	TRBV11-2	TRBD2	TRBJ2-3	TGTGCCAGCAGCTTAGCGGGGACTAGCAGGGATACGCAGTATTTT	CASSLAGTSRDTQYF
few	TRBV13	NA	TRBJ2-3	TGTGCCAGCAGCGGCCGGGACGAGACAGATACGCAGTATTTT	CASSGRDETDTQYF
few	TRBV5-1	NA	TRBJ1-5	TGCGCCAGCAGCTTGGCCGGAGAGAAGCATCAGCCCCAGCATTTT	CASSLAGEKHQPQHF
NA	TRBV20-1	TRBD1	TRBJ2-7	TGCAGTGCTAGAGGCCTACAGGGGGCCTACGAGCAGTACTTC	CSARGLQGAYEQYF
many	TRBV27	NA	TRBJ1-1	TGTGCCAGCAGCCGCGCTAAGGGGGCTGAAGCTTTCTTT	CASSRAKGAEAFF
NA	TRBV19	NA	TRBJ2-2	TGTGCCACCGGGTGGTTGAACACCGGGGAGCTGTTTTTT	CATGWLNTGELFF
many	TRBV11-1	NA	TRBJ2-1	TGTGCCAGCAGCGCGGGACTTGGGTCGTGGGAGCAGTTCTTC	CASSAGLGSWEQFF
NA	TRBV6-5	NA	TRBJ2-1	TGTGCCAGCAGTTACTCCCTAGCGAGAAGGGGTTCCTGCAATGAGCAGTTCTTC	CASSYSLARRGSCNEQFF
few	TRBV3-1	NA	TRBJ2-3	TGTGCCAGCAGCCGATCCCTAGCGAAGACAGATACGCAGTATTTT	CASSRSLAKTDTQYF
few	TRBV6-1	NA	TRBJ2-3	TGTGCCAGCAGTGAAAGGAAAAACACAGATACGCAGTATTTT	CASSERKNTDTQYF
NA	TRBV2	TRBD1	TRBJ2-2	TGTGCCAGCAGCTTAGACAGGGGTGGCACCGGGGAGCTGTTTTTT	CASSLDRGGTGELFF
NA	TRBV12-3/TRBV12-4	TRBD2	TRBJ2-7	TGTGCCACCCGGACTAGCGTTTCCTACGAGCAGTACTTC	CATRTSVSYEQYF
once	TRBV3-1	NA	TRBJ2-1	TGTGCCAGCAGCCAAGCCCTGGGACTCTTTTTGGGTGAGCAGTTCTTC	CASSQALGLFLGEQFF
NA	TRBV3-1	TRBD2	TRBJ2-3	TGTGCCAGCAGGTCTCACGGGGGGAGGGGTGATACGCAGTATTTT	CASRSHGGRGDTQYF
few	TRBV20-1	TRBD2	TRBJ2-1	TGCAGTGCTAGAGATAAGCCCACTAGCGGGAGACCCTACAATGAGCAGTTCTTC	CSARDKPTSGRPYNEQFF
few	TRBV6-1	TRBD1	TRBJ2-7	TGTGCCATCGCCGGGACAGCTTCCTACGAGCAGTACTTC	CAIAGTASYEQYF
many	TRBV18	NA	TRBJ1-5	TGTGCCAGCTCACCACTGAGTGGGGAGCCCCAGCATTTT	CASSPLSGEPQHF
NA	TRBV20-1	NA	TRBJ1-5	TGCAGTGCTAGGGGAGGGGTAAATCAGCCCCAGCATTTT	CSARGGVNQPQHF
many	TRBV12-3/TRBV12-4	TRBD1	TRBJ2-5	TGTGCCAGCAGTGAGACAGGGCCAAAAGAGACCCAGTACTTC	CASSETGPKETQYF
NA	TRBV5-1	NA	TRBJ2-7	TGCGCCAGCAGCTTGGCCGCGCAGCGTTACGAGCAGTACTTC	CASSLAAQRYEQYF
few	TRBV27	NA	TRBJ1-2	TGTGCCAGCAGCATGGCCAGGGACCTATACTATGGCTACACCTTC	CASSMARDLYYGYTF
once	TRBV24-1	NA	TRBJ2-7	TGTGCCACCAGTGATTTGGTCGAGCCCGAGCAGTACTTC	CATSDLVEPEQYF
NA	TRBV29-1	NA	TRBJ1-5	TGCAGCGGCGAGGGGGTGCAGCCCCAGCATTTT	CSGEGVQPQHF
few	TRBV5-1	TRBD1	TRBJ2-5	TGCGCCAGCACCCAGAACCCGAGGGACAGGGGGCGAGAGACCCAGTACTTC	CASTQNPRDRGRETQYF
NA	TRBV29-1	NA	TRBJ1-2	TGCAGCGTTGGTGAAGACTATGGCTGCACCTTC	CSVGEDYGCTF
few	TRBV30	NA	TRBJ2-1	TGTGCCTGGAGTCCTATGTTCCAGGAGCAGTTCTTC	CAWSPMFQEQFF
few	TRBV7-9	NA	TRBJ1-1	TGTGCCAGCAGCTTAATGGCAGACCCGTCGGTAGCTTTCTTT	CASSLMADPSVAFF
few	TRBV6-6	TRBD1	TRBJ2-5	TGTGCCAGCAGTTACCCGCCCGGGACAGGGGAGGAGACCCAGTACTTC	CASSYPPGTGEETQYF
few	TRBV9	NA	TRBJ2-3	TGTGCCAGCAGCGTAGATAAGGGCACAGATACGCAGTATTTT	CASSVDKGTDTQYF
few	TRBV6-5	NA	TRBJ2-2	TGTGCCAGCAGTTACTCGATGGGGGGACAGATATCCACCGGGGAGCTGTTTTTT	CASSYSMGGQISTGELFF
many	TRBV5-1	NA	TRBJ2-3	TGCGCCAGCAGCCAAGGAGGCACAGATACGCAGTATTTT	CASSQGGTDTQYF
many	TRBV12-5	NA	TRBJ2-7	TGTGCTAGTGGACAAGGACAGTCCTACGAGCAGTACTTC	CASGQGQSYEQYF
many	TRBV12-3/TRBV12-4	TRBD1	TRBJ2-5	TGTGCCAGCAGTTTCTCGGGACAGAGTTACCGAGAGACCCAGTACTTC	CASSFSGQSYRETQYF
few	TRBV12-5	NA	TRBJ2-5	TGTGCTAGTGGTTTGGTACGAGGACGGATTCCCGGGTGGACCCAGTACTTC	CASGLVRGRIPGWTQYF
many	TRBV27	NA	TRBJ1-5	TGTGCCAGCAACCCTTCCGTTTGGGGCAGCAATCAGCCCCAGCATTTT	CASNPSVWGSNQPQHF
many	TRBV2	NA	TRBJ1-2	TGTGCCAGTTCCAAACAGCTTTATGGCTACACCTTC	CASSKQLYGYTF
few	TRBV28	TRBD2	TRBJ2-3	TGTGCCAGCAGTCCACTTCTCGGACTAGCGGGAGGCACAGATACGCAGTATTTT	CASSPLLGLAGGTDTQYF
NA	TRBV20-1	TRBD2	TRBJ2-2	TGCAGTGCTAGAGTTCCCCCCGGGACTAGCGGCCAATATAACACCGGGGAGCTGTTTTTT	CSARVPPGTSGQYNTGELFF
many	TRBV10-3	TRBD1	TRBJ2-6	TGTGCCATCAGTGAGGGGACAGGCTCTGGGGCCAACGTCCTGACTTTC	CAISEGTGSGANVLTF
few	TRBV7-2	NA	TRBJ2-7	TGTGCCAGCAGCCCACCTTTGTGGGAGAGCCCTACACGCCGCTCCGAGCAGTACTTC	CASSPPLWESPTRRSEQYF
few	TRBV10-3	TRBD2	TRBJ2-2	TGTGCCATCAGTGAGTGGACTAGCGGGAACACCGGGGAGCTGTTTTTT	CAISEWTSGNTGELFF